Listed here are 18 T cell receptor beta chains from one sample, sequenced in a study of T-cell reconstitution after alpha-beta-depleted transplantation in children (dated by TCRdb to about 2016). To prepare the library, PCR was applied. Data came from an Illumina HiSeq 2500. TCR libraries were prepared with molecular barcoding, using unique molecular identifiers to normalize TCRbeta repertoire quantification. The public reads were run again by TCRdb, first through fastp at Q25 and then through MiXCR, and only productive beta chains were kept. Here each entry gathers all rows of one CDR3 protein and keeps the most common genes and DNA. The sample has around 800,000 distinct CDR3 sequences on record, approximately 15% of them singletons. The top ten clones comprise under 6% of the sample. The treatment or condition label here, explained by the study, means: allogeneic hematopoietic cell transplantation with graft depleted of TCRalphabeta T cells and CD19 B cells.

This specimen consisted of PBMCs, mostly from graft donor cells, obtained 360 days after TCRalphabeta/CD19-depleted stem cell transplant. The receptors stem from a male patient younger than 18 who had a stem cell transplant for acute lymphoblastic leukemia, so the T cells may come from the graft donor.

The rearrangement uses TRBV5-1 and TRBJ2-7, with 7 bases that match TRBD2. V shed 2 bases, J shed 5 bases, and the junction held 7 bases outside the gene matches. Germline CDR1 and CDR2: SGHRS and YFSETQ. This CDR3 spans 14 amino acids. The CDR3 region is CASSLAGPGNEQYF. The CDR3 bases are TGCGCCAGCAGCTTAGCGGGGCCCGGGAACGAGCAGTACTTC. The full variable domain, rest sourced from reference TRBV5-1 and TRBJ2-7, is KAGVTQTPRYLIKTRGQQVTLSCSPISGHRSVSWYQQTPGQGLQFLFEYFSETQRNKGNFPGRFSGRQFSNSRSEMNVSTLELGDSALYLCASSLAGPGNEQYFGPGTRLTVT.

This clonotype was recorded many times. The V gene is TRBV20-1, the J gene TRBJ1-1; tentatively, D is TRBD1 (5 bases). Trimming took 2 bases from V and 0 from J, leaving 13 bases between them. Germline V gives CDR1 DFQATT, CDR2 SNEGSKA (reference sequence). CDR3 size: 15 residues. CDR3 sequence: CSARPMGRMNTEAFF. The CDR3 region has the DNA TGCAGTGCTAGACCTATGGGACGGATGAACACTGAAGCTTTCTTT.

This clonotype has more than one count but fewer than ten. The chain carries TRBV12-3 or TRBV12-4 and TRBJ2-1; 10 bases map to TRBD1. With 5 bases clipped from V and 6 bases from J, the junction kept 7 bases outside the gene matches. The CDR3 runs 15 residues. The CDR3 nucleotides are TGTGCCAGCAGTCCCGGGACAGGGGATCTCAATGAGCAGTTCTTC. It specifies CASSPGTGDLNEQFF.

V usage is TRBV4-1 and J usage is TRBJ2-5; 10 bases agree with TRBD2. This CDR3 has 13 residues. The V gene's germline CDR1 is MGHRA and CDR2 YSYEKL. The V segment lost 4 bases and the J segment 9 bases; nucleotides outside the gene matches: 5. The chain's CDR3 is CASSRTSGIPQYF. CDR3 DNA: TGCGCCAGCAGCCGCACTAGCGGGATCCCCCAGTACTTC.

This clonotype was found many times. CDR3 residues: CASSPNYRDRGEETQYF. The CDR3 region has the DNA TGTGCCAGCAGTCCGAACTACCGGGACAGGGGAGAAGAGACCCAGTACTTC. The chain is built from TRBV28 and TRBJ2-5, with 10 bases that match TRBD1. The CDR3 totals 17 residues. The germline gives CDR1 MDHEN, CDR2 SYDVKM. Trimming took 5 bases from V and 3 from J; bases not matched to a gene: 12.

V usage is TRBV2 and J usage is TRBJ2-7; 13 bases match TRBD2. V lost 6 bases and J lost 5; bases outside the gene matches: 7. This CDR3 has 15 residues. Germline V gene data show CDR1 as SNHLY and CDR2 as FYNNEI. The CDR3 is CASSSGLAGSHEQYF. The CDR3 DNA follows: TGTGCCAGCAGCTCGGGACTAGCGGGATCCCACGAGCAGTACTTC. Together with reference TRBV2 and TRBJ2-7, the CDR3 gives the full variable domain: EPEVTQTPSHQVTQMGQEVILRCVPISNHLYFYWYRQILGQKVEFLVSFYNNEISEKSEIFDDQFSVERPDGSNFTLKIRSTKLEDSAMYFCASSSGLAGSHEQYFGPGTRLTVT.

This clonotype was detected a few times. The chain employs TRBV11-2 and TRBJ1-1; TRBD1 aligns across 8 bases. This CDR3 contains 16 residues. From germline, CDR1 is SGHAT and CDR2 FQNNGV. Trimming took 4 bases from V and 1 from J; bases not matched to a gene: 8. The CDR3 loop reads CASSSSPGTGNTEAFF. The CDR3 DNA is TGTGCCAGCAGCTCGAGCCCCGGGACAGGGAACACTGAAGCTTTCTTT.

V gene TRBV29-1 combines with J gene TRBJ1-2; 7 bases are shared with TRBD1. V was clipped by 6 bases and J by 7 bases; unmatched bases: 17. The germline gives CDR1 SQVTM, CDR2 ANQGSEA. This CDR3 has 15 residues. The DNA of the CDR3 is TGCAGCGTGCCAAACCTGGGCGGGACAGAGGGTGGCTACACCTTC. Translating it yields CSVPNLGGTEGGYTF.

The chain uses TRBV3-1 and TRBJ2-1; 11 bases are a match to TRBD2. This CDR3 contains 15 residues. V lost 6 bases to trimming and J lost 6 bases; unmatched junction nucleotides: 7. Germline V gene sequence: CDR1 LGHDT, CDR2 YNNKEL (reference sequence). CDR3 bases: TGTGCCAGCAGGCCTACTAGCGGGAGTTCCAATGAGCAGTTCTTC. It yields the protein CASRPTSGSSNEQFF.

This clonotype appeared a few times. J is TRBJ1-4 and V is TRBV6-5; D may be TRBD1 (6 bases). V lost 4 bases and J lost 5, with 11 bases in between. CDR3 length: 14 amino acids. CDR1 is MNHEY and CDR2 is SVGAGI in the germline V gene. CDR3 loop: CASSLGQRNEKLFF. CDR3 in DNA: TGTGCCAGCAGTTTAGGACAGCGAAATGAAAAACTGTTTTTT.

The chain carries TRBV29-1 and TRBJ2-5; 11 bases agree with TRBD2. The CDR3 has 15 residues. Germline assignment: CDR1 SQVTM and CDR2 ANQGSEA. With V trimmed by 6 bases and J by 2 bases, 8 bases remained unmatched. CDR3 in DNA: TGCAGCGTCTCCCGACTAGCGGGATTTCAAGAGACCCAGTACTTC. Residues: CSVSRLAGFQETQYF.

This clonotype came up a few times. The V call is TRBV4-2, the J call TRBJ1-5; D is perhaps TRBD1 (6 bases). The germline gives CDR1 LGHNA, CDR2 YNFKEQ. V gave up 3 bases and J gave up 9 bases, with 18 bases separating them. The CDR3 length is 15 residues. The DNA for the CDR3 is TGTGCCAGCAGCCAGTTACAGGGTAGTCCAGCGCCCCAGCATTTT. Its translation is CASSQLQGSPAPQHF.

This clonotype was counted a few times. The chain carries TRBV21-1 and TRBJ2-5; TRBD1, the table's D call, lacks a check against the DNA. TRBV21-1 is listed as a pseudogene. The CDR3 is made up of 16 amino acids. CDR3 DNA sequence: TGTGCCAGCAGCAAAGACCTCGGACACGCACAAGAGACCCAGTACTTC. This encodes CASSKDLGHAQETQYF.

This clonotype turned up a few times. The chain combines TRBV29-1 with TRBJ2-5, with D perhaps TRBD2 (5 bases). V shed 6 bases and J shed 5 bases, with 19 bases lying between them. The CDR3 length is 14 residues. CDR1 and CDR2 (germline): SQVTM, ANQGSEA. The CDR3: CSVAELVGSETQYF. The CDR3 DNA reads TGCAGCGTCGCAGAACTAGTAGGGTCGGAGACCCAGTACTTC. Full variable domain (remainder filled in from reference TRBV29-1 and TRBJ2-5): SAVISQKPSRDICQRGTSLTIQCQVDSQVTMMFWYRQQPGQSLTLIATANQGSEATYESGFVIDKFPISRPNLTFSTLTVSNMSPEDSSIYLCSVAELVGSETQYFGPGTRLLVL.

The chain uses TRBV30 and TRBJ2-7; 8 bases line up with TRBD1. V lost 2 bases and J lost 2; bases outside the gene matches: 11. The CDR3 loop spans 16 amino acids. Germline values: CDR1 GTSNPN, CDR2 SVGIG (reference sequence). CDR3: CAWSTPRTGRTYEQYF. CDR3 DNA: TGTGCCTGGAGTACTCCTCGGACAGGGCGAACCTACGAGCAGTACTTC.

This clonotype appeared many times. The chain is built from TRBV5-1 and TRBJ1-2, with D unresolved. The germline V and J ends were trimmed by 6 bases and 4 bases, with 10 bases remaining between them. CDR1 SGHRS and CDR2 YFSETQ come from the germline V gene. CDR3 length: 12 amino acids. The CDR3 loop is CASTIDGYGYTF. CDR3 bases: TGCGCCAGCACCATTGACGGCTATGGCTACACCTTC.

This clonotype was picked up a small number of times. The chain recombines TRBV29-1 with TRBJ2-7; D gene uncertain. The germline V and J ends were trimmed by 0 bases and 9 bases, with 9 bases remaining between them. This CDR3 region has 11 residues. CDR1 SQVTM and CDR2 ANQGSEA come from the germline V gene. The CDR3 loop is CSVEEFMWQYF. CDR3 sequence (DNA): TGCAGCGTTGAAGAATTTATGTGGCAGTACTTC.

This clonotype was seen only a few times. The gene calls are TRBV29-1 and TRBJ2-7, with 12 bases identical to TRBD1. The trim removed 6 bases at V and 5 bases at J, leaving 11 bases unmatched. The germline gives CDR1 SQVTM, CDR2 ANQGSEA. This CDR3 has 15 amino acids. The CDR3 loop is CSVEGQGAFGDEQYF. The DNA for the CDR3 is TGCAGCGTGGAGGGACAGGGGGCTTTTGGGGACGAGCAGTACTTC.